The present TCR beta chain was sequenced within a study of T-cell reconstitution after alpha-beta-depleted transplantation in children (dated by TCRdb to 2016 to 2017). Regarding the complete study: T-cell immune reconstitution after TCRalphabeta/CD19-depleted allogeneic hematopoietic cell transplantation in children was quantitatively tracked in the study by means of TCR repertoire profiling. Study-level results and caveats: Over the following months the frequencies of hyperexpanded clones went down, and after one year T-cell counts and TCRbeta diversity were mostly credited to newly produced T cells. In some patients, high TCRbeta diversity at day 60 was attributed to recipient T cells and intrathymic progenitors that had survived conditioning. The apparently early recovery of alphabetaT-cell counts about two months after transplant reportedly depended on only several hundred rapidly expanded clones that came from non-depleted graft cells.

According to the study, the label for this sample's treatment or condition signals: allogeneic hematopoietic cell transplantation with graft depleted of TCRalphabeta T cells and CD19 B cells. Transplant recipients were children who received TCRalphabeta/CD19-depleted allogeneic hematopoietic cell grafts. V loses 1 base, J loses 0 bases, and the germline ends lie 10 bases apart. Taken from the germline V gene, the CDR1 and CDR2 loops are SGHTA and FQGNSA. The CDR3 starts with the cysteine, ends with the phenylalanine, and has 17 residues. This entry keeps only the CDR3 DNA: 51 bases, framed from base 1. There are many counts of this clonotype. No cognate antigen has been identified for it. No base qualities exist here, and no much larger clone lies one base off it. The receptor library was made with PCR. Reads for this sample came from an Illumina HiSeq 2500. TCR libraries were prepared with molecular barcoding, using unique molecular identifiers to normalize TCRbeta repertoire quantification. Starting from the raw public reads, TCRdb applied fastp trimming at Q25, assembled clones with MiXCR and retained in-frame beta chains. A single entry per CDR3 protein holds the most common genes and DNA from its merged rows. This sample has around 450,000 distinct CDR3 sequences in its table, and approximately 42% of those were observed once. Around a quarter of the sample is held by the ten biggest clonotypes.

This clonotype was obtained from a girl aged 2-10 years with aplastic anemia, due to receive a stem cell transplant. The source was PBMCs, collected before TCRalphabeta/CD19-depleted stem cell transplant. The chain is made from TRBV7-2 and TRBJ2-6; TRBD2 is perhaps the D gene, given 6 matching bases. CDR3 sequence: CASSLGGAYSGANVLTF. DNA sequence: TGTGCCAGCAGCTTAGGCGGGGCCTACTCTGGGGCCAACGTCCTGACTTTC.